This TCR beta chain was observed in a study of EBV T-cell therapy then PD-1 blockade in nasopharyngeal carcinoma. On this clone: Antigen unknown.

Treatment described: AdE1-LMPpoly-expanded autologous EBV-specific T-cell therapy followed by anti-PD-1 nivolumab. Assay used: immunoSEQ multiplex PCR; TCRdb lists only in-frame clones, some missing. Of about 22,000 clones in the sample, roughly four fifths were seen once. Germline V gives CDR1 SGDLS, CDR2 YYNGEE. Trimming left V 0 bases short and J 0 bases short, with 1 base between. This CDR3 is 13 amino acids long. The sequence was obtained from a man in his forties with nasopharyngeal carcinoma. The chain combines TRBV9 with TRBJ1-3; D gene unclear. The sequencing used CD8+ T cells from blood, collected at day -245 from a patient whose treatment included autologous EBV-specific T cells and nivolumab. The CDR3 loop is CASSVDSGNTIYF. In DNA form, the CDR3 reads TGTGCCAGCAGCGTAGACTCTGGAAACACCATATATTTT.